This TCR beta chain was recorded in a study of cytomegalovirus exposure and HLA in healthy donors (dated by TCRdb to about 2017). Turning to the overall study: An earlier analysis of approximately 640 of the donors reported 250 to 300 Gb of sequence data and 100 million to 140 million unique TCR beta sequences from about 180 million T cells. An early release that covered more than 550 HLA-typed donors contained around 330 gigabases of sequencing data and roughly 84 million unique TCR sequences. Among the 398 genotyped donors, approximately 81% belonged to the genetic ancestry cluster associated with self-reported Caucasian donors. The study was designed to test whether signatures of past pathogen exposure could be identified by cataloging public T cell receptors. The T cell repertoires of about 700 subjects were profiled by immunosequencing and related to cytomegalovirus serostatus. A separate validation cohort of approximately 130 different subjects was used in addition to the 666-subject first cohort. To predict cytomegalovirus infection status, the study combined high-throughput TCR immunosequencing, statistical association of individual TCRs with disease status, and machine learning. A later analysis re-analyzed previously published TCR beta repertoires from 550 to 700 donors and added high-resolution HLA genotyping to study TCR occurrence patterns. Rather than using new phenotypic data, the later analysis identified candidate immune exposures from TCR beta sequences and from how often those sequences occurred across donors. In an earlier analysis of a few hundred of the donors, high-throughput TCR beta sequencing was used to judge whether each TCR beta V gene segment behaved as functional or pseudogenic. Donor age, sex, ethnicity and CMV serostatus were compiled alongside the repertoire data. Genome-wide SNP genotypes for about three fifths of the roughly 670 donors were used in a later genetic analysis, which treated that subset as a discovery cohort. Every repertoire in the discovery cohort had been generated on one and the same sequencing platform. HLA typing covered class I and class II loci at four-digit resolution. The number of donors typed differed by locus, with about 629-630 for A, B, C, DRB1 and DQB1, around 500 for DQA1, under 610 for DPA1, and approximately 470 for DPB1. About five DR-DQ haplotypes were treated as single units for association and clustering because of strong linkage in the cohort. Among over 350 genotyped donors of the cohort, an average of approximately 230,000 unique TCR beta nucleotide sequences were sequenced per donor, roughly 18% of them non-productive.

Receptor libraries were prepared by the immunoSEQ multiplex PCR assay. For the multiplex PCR, a mixture combining 60 forward primers for TCR Vbeta segments and 13 reverse primers for TCR Jbeta segments was used. A multiplex PCR assay on genomic DNA amplified the CDR3 region of rearranged TCR beta genes. The Illumina HiSeq System was used to sequence the amplified TCR beta libraries as 87-base-pair reads. As for the authors' bioinformatics: Across the 700 or so repertoires, a later analysis counted roughly 84 million unique TCR beta chains, 9 million to 14 million of which were shared by at least two donors. Raw reads were error-corrected and collapsed into unique sequences with a nearest-neighbor algorithm that merged closely related sequences to remove PCR and sequencing errors. V, D and J gene segments were assigned by aligning CDR3 sequences to IMGT reference sequences. For a sequence to be retained, a match of at least six nucleotides was required to both a V gene segment and a J gene segment. Rearrangements were called productive when the CDR3 lacked stop codons and stayed in frame with V and J; all others were non-productive. Following IMGT convention, CDR3 was defined as the stretch from the second conserved V-encoded cysteine to the conserved J-encoded phenylalanine. In an earlier analysis of around 640 of the donors, sequences lacking an unambiguous match to a single V gene segment were excluded. An earlier analysis of 587 of the donors classified V segments as functional when productive rearrangements were above 56.7% and as segregating when the standard deviation between donors was above 5%. To diagnose cytomegalovirus status from the catalog of TCR beta chain sequences, a statistical classification framework was built. In a later analysis, TCR nucleotide sequences were compared against IMGT/GENE-DB human TR gene sequences so that V and J genes could be assigned. In a later analysis, CDR3 sequences and most-parsimonious VDJ recombination scenarios were assigned using the TCRdist pipeline. In a later analysis, every TCR beta chain was defined by the combination of its CDR3 amino acid sequence and its V-gene family, and reads without a unique V-gene family were dropped. In a later analysis, 450 to 600 highly shared, low-generation-probability nucleotide sequences were removed to address suspected cross-contamination and a sequencing artifact. In a later analysis, a clonal expansion index was calculated for each public chain from normalized within-repertoire ranks of inferred template counts. In a later analysis, generation probabilities were computed with a VDJ recombination model fitted to out-of-frame rearrangements, and the resulting probabilities were checked against IGoR. In a later analysis, hypergeometric tests were used to score TCR-TCR, TCR-HLA and TCR-CMV co-occurrence, with a repertoire-size bias correction applied to TCR pairs. A later analysis estimated false discovery rates by permuting HLA or CMV assignments 20 times. In a later analysis, co-occurring TCRs were grouped using DBSCAN, and TCRdist sequence similarity was added for clustering within HLA-allele-positive subsets. Co-occurrence clustering excluded repertoires with fewer than 30,000 or more than 120,000 public chains, plus five with anomalous nucleotide sharing. This is the immuneACCESS table as TCRdb keeps it, with only in-frame sequences that have V and J called. A part of the clones is gone; compared with another copy, unresolved V genes explain less than half, and the rest is unexplained. The DNA was the basis for D and trimming; V, J and clone size are from that table. The sample's records list 45,000 to 65,000 clones. Of the sample, around an eighth is held by the ten largest clones.

What the research found in general, with its limitations: In this cohort, only TCR beta chains were sequenced, and detectable features were limited by the absence of alpha or paired-chain data. HLA typing was unavailable for some donors at each locus, so association tests used only the typed subset. Several of the top co-occurrence clusters appeared to be linked to parvovirus B19, influenza, CMV and Epstein-Barr virus, according to a later analysis. At a false discovery rate of 0.05, a later analysis linked under 20,000 TCR beta sequences to specific HLA alleles. Correlated functional status among segregating V segments might reflect linkage disequilibrium, but an unknown experimental factor could not be ruled out. Compared with equally common non-associated chains, HLA-associated TCR beta chains in a later analysis were more clonally expanded and had lower generation probabilities. Three of the identified cytomegalovirus-associated TCR beta chains were confirmed in vitro to be specific for cytomegalovirus antigens. The only immune exposure information available for the cohort was CMV serostatus. When HLA alleles, especially DR and DQ, strongly co-occurred, attributing TCR associations to individual alleles was difficult. The study listed 164 TCR beta chains as associated with cytomegalovirus. Because counts were too low, about 15 rarely observed V segments, including chromosome 9 orphons, were left out of the earlier analysis of about 620 of the donors. It was suggested by the authors that the approach could potentially be generalized to other disease states and immunological phenotypes. The presence/absence analyses assumed that sequencing depth was roughly uniform across donors, and that assumption may not be true. A further reported finding was that TCR beta sequences accurately predicted the HLA-A and HLA-B alleles for most subjects in the first cohort. V-gene and J-gene trimming of TCR beta chains was associated with a missense DCLRE1C variant in a later genetic analysis, and the association was replicated in an independent cohort. In both the original and validation cohorts, the classifier was reported to diagnose cytomegalovirus status with high specificity and sensitivity. In an earlier analysis of around 600 of the donors, most TCR beta V segments appeared in productive rearrangements about 90% or about 30% of the time, broadly matching IMGT annotations. In a later genetic analysis, fewer N-insertions in productive TCRs were reported among donors in an Asian-associated ancestry cluster than the 666-donor mean. Most TCR sequences were observed very rarely across donors, whereas some public TCRs were present in many individuals. Some IMGT-functional V segments, including TRBV6-2 and TRBV6-3, could not be told apart with the 87-base-pair reads, so those segments were excluded. A cluster of highly shared sequence variants was judged likely to be a technical artifact of the sequencing pipeline. According to a later analysis, TCR association rates differed among HLA loci, with DRB1 alleles showing the most associated TCRs and HLA-C alleles showing the fewest. In a later analysis, most CMV-associated TCR beta chains were found to appear HLA-restricted, with HLA associations seemingly driven largely by CMV exposure.

Taken from the germline V gene (reference sequence), the CDR1 and CDR2 loops are SGHKS and YYEKEE. The germline V and J ends show losses of 0 bases and 5 bases respectively, and no gene match explains 4 bases of the junction. Inclusive of the bounding cysteine and phenylalanine, the CDR3 is 15 residues long. Only CDR3 DNA is held: 45 bases, read in frame from base 1. To note about this clone: The antigen this receptor binds is unknown.

The cohort comprised approximately 700 healthy bone marrow donors. At the time of sampling, all cohort members were nominally healthy, though unrecorded immune exposures were likely present. The donor was CMV seropositive and belonged to the group of around 300 seropositive cohort members. Each donor provided a peripheral blood sample, and peripheral blood mononuclear cells were used for TCR beta sequencing. The Qiagen DNeasy Blood Extraction Kit was used to extract genomic DNA from the blood cell samples. This receptor was obtained from a man aged 18 to 30 in good health and CMV-seropositive. Sample: PBMCs. The chain was built from TRBV5-5 and TRBJ1-1; the junction holds 10 bases that match TRBD1. The CDR3 here reads CASSLEGQGWTEAFF. The DNA sequence is given as TGTGCCAGCAGCTTGGAGGGACAGGGGTGGACTGAAGCTTTCTTT.